A single sample is the source of the 8 T cell receptor beta chains below, sequenced in a study of blood T cell repertoires in COVID-19 (dated by TCRdb to the early 2020s). The method behind the library was the immunoSEQ multiplex PCR assay. The clones in this table, taken by TCRdb from immuneACCESS, are in-frame only. Not every clone is retained; where verified, under half of the shortfall comes from an unresolved V gene, and the cause of the rest is unknown. This sample lists roughly 200,000 clones; 82% were detected once. Roughly 8.2% of the sample rests with the top ten. Material: peripheral blood. The receptors derive from a woman older than 75 with COVID-19, enrolled during active disease.

This clone was observed once. The genes are TRBV5-6 and TRBJ1-2, with 10 bases fitting TRBD1. This CDR3 has 19 residues. Germline CDR1 reads SGHDT; CDR2 reads YYEEEE. V dropped 2 bases and J dropped 2; count of bases not matched to a gene: 15. CDR3 loop: CASSFYDRGPVDRNYGYTF. The CDR3 DNA reads TGTGCCAGCAGCTTTTATGACAGGGGGCCTGTTGACCGAAACTATGGCTACACCTTC.

This chain links TRBV30 with TRBJ1-1; no firm D call. Per germline, CDR1 GTSNPN and CDR2 SVGIG (reference sequence). V shed 1 base and J shed 4 bases, with 10 bases lying between them. The CDR3 extends over 13 amino acids. The DNA of the CDR3 is TGTGCCTGGAGTGCGGGGTCTGGCACTGAAGCTTTCTTT. Encoded protein: CAWSAGSGTEAFF.

The chain recombines TRBV7-2 with TRBJ2-5; possible D gene TRBD2, 7 bases. Germline lookup yields CDR1 SGHTA and CDR2 FQGNSA. V was pared by 1 base and J by 2 bases, with 11 bases between. The length of the CDR3 is 15 residues. This CDR3 reads CASSLVGGAQETQYF. The CDR3 nucleotides are TGTGCCAGCAGCTTAGTTGGGGGGGCTCAAGAGACCCAGTACTTC.

In its sample, this clone was seen a few times. The genes are TRBV4-1 and TRBJ2-4; TRBD2 matches at 13 bases. Germline CDR1 and CDR2: MGHRA and YSYEKL. J lost 0 bases, V lost 6 bases, and 8 bases had no gene match. CDR3 length: 18 amino acids. CDR3 DNA sequence: TGCGCCAGCAGTGACGGACTAGCGGGGGCCATAGCCAAAAACATTCAGTACTTC. Its translation: CASSDGLAGAIAKNIQYF.

The chain employs TRBV11-3 and TRBJ2-1, with 9 nucleotides matching TRBD1. The V and J ends lost 4 bases and 6 bases, in that order; junction bases with no gene match: 10. Looked up from germline, CDR1 is SGHNT and CDR2 is YENEEA. The CDR3 is made up of 16 amino acids. This chain's CDR3 is CASSSGTGFLGNEQFF. CDR3 coding DNA: TGTGCCAGCAGCTCCGGGACAGGGTTTCTCGGCAATGAGCAGTTCTTC.

The CDR3 protein is CAGDSAGGETQYF. The CDR3 DNA is TGTGCCGGCGATTCGGCAGGGGGAGAGACCCAGTACTTC. The V gene is TRBV30, the J gene TRBJ2-5; 7 bases align to TRBD1. V shed 8 bases, J shed 4 bases, and the junction held 10 bases outside the gene matches. The CDR3 extends over 13 amino acids. Germline V gene lookup returns CDR1 GTSNPN and CDR2 SVGIG (reference sequence).

The V gene is TRBV9, the J gene TRBJ1-1; D ambiguous. In germline, CDR1 is SGDLS, CDR2 YYNGEE. The CDR3 length is 13 residues. Trimming cost V 7 bases and J 3 bases, with 13 bases left between them. The CDR3 region is CASQRREDTEAFF. The CDR3 DNA is TGTGCCAGCCAGCGGAGGGAGGACACTGAAGCTTTCTTT.

This clone was counted a few times. V usage is TRBV30 and J usage is TRBJ1-1; D not certain. Deletions cut 2 bases from V and 6 bases from J, with 7 bases between. Germline-derived CDR1 and CDR2 are GTSNPN and SVGIG (reference sequence). This CDR3 is 11 amino acids long. As DNA, the CDR3 is TGTGCCTGGAGTTTTGTCTCTGAAGCTTTCTTT. Amino acids: CAWSFVSEAFF.